This T cell receptor beta chain was captured in a study of post-analysis software for immune sequencing data. Study background: The patients showed relapsing-remitting, secondary progressive and progressive-relapsing multiple sclerosis courses.

Concerning this clonotype itself: The antigen is undetermined.

The J segment lost 6 bases and the V segment lost 3 bases, leaving 11 bases of the junction unmatched. CDR1 and CDR2 from the germline V gene are LGHDT and YNNKEL (reference sequence). The CDR3 runs 16 residues. Study results and caveats: There were five TRBV segments more frequent in patients than controls, and TRBV5-6, TRBV5-1 and TRBV20-1 were among them. Multiple sclerosis patients had significantly lower normalized Chao1 diversity than controls. Same-batch preparations were strongly co-clustered by F measure.

Every TCR beta cDNA library bore unique molecular identifiers. cDNA molecules numbering about half a million came from approximately 1 to 10 million T cells. MiXCR, run by TCRdb on the PCR reads, gives a single entry per CDR3 protein. The sample has about 620,000 distinct CDR3 sequences, roughly 47% seen once. The sequencing sample was made of blood. This sequence originates from a girl aged 10 to 17 with multiple sclerosis. This chain uses TRBV3-1 with TRBJ1-5; TRBD1 matches 7 bases. The CDR3 coding sequence is TGTGCCAGCAGCCAGGGGACTGACAGGGAAACTCAGCCCCAGCATTTT. Its protein product is CASSQGTDRETQPQHF.